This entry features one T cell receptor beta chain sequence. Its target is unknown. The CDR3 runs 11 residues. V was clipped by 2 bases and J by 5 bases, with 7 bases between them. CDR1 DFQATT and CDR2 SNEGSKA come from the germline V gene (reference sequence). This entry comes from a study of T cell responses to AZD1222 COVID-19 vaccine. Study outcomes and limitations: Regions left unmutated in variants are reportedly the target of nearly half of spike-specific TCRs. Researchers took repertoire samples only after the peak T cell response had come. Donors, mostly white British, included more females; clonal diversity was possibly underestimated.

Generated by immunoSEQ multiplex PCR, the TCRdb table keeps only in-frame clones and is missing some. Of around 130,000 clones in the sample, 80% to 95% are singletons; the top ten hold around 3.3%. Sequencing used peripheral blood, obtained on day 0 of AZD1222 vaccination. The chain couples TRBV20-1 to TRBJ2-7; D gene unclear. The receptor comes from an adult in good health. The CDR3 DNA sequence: TGCAGTGCTAGACGAGCAGACGAGCAGTACTTC. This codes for CSARRADEQYF.